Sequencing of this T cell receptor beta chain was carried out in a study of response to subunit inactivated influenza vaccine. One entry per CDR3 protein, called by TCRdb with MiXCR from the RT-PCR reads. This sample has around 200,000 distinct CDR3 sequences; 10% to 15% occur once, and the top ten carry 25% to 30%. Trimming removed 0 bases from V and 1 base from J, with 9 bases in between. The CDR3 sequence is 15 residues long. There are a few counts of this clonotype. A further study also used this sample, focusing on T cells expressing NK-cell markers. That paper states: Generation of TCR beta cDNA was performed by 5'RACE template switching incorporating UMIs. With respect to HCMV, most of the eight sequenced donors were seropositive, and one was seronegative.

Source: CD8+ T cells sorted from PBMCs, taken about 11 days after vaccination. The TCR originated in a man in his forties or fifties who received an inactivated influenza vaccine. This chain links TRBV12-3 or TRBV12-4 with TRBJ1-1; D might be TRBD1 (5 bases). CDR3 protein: CASSLAQGGNTEAFF. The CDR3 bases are TGTGCCAGCAGTTTAGCTCAGGGAGGGAACACTGAAGCTTTCTTT.